The 28 T cell receptor beta chains presented below share a single source sample, sequenced in a study of beta chain features in type 1 diabetes. Expressed TCRB transcripts got sequenced, as all isolated RNA was reverse transcribed. Data came from immunoSEQ multiplex PCR; TCRdb stores just in-frame clones and leaves some out. The sample includes 70,000 to 90,000 clones, around a third of them seen just once. The sequenced material came from stem cell memory CD4+ T cells from blood. The origin of the receptors is a woman aged 18-35 years in good health.

The gene calls are TRBV18 and TRBJ1-4; 9 positions agree with TRBD1. J was trimmed by 6 bases and V by 3 bases; bases with no gene match: 5. This CDR3 comprises 15 residues. Germline V gene lookup returns CDR1 KGHSH and CDR2 LQKENI. The CDR3 reads CASSPRQGGDEKLFF. CDR3 DNA sequence: TGTGCCAGCTCACCGAGACAGGGGGGGGATGAAAAACTGTTTTTT.

This clone has more than one count but fewer than ten. This CDR3 is CASNNRDFNTEAFF. The CDR3 DNA sequence: TGTGCCAGCAATAACCGGGATTTTAACACTGAAGCTTTCTTT. J is TRBJ1-1 and V is TRBV2; no definite D call. Looked up from germline, CDR1 is SNHLY and CDR2 is FYNNEI. Trimming pared 7 bases from V and 2 bases from J, leaving 14 bases between. The CDR3 is made up of 14 amino acids.

The table lists this clone with a few counts. The V gene is TRBV7-2, the J gene TRBJ1-1; no firm D call. This CDR3 is 14 amino acids long. Germline V gives CDR1 SGHTA, CDR2 FQGNSA. Trimming took off 1 base at V and 0 bases at J, with 6 bases between the two ends. CDR3 loop: CASSLVHLNTEAFF. The CDR3 DNA reads TGTGCCAGCAGCTTAGTGCACTTGAACACTGAAGCTTTCTTT.

This clone was seen a few times. This chain connects TRBV29-1 to TRBJ1-1, with D possibly being TRBD1 (6 bases). Trimming removed 5 bases from V and 0 bases from J, with 10 bases in between. The CDR3 has 13 amino acids. Germline values: CDR1 SQVTM, CDR2 ANQGSEA. The CDR3 bases are TGCAGCGTTACCGGGACATTGAACACTGAAGCTTTCTTT. This translates into CSVTGTLNTEAFF.

This chain connects TRBV2 to TRBJ2-3; 9 bases align to TRBD2. V was pared by 8 bases and J by 4 bases, with 4 bases of the junction left unmatched. The length of the CDR3 is 13 residues. Germline CDR1 is SNHLY and CDR2 is FYNNEI. The CDR3 is CASEASGADTQYF. Here the CDR3 DNA reads TGTGCCAGCGAGGCTAGCGGGGCAGATACGCAGTATTTT.

The genes are TRBV9 and TRBJ1-2; 9 bases are shared with TRBD1. V was clipped by 5 bases and J by 5 bases; unmatched bases: 13. The length of the CDR3 is 16 residues. Germline lookup yields CDR1 SGDLS and CDR2 YYNGEE. For the CDR3, the DNA is TGTGCCAGCAGTACGCCACCGGGACAGGGAAAATATGGCTACACCTTC. Its translation is CASSTPPGQGKYGYTF.

This clone came up a few times. CDR3 region: CASSPATSGGMNEQFF. The CDR3 DNA is TGCGCCAGCAGCCCCGCGACTAGCGGGGGAATGAATGAGCAGTTCTTC. The rearrangement links TRBV5-1 to TRBJ2-1; 12 positions agree with TRBD2. CDR1 is SGHRS and CDR2 is YFSETQ in the germline V gene. Trimming cost V 4 bases and J 7 bases; bases outside gene matches: 9. The length of the CDR3 is 16 residues.

About this clone itself: Because the CDR3's place on the DNA is in doubt, the DNA is left out and the CDR3 is given as listed by TCRdb. V is TRBV21-1 and J is TRBJ1-4; the table calls TRBD1, which could not be checked here. TRBV21-1 is listed as a pseudogene. The CDR3 region is 16 residues in length, termini included. The CDR3 region is CASSKAGDRGTKNCFF.

This clone came up a few times. The chain is built from TRBV5-1 and TRBJ1-2; maybe TRBD1 (6 bases). The V gene's germline CDR1 is SGHRS and CDR2 YFSETQ. The CDR3 consists of 13 residues. Trimming removed 2 bases at V and 7 bases at J, with 12 bases between. CDR3 in DNA: TGCGCCAGCAGCTTACAGGGTTCGCCTGGCTACACCTTC. Its protein is CASSLQGSPGYTF.

The rearrangement links TRBV28 to TRBJ2-7; maybe TRBD1 (5 bases). The length of the CDR3 is 16 residues. V shed 3 bases and J shed 3 bases, with 18 bases lying between them. The V gene's germline CDR1 is MDHEN and CDR2 SYDVKM. The CDR3 DNA follows: TGTGCCAGCAGTTTCTCCCTAGGGGCCCTTAACTACGAGCAGTACTTC. Encoded protein: CASSFSLGALNYEQYF.

This clone was counted a few times. This chain uses TRBV11-1 with TRBJ2-7; TRBD2 might be the D (6 bases). Germline CDR1 SGHAT, CDR2 FQDESV (reference sequence). The CDR3 is made up of 12 amino acids. V was pared by 4 bases and J by 7 bases, with 11 bases between. The CDR3 protein is CASSSREKEQYF. The CDR3, as DNA: TGTGCCAGCAGCTCCCGGGAGAAAGAGCAGTACTTC.

This clone appeared once. The gene calls are TRBV14 and TRBJ1-6; TRBD1 might be the D (6 bases). V lost 4 bases and J lost 10, with 17 bases in between. Germline V gene data show CDR1 as SGHDN and CDR2 as FVKESK. CDR3 size: 15 residues. The CDR3 sequence is CASSLFDRPRSPLHF. The CDR3 DNA sequence: TGTGCCAGCAGCCTATTTGACAGGCCAAGGTCACCCCTCCACTTT.

The rearrangement joins TRBV7-9 to TRBJ1-1, with D uncertain. The V end was cut by 5 bases, the J end by 10 bases, with 23 bases between. Germline CDR1 reads SEHNR; CDR2 reads FQNEAQ (reference sequence). This CDR3 has 15 amino acids. Here the CDR3 DNA reads TGTGCCAGCAGCCTTAGCCTGGCGACCGGTATTCGAGCTTTCTTT. As protein: CASSLSLATGIRAFF.

The chain carries TRBV11-2 and TRBJ2-7; maybe TRBD2 (6 bases). Trimming removed 6 bases from V and 0 bases from J, with 9 bases in between. Germline CDR1 SGHAT, CDR2 FQNNGV. This CDR3 contains 13 residues. DNA of the CDR3: TGTGCCAGCAGGCGGGACCTCTCCTACGAGCAGTACTTC. Translation: CASRRDLSYEQYF.

This clone was observed a few times. The V and J genes are TRBV18 and TRBJ2-1; weak D call: TRBD1 (5 bases). The V gene's germline CDR1 is KGHSH and CDR2 LQKENI. V dropped 3 bases and J dropped 9 bases, with 12 bases sitting between them. CDR3 length equals 13 residues. The CDR3 loop reads CASSPQPRGEQFF. The CDR3 DNA sequence: TGTGCCAGCTCACCCCAGCCTAGGGGTGAGCAGTTCTTC.

This clone has only a few counts. The gene calls are TRBV5-1 and TRBJ2-2; 9 bases map to TRBD2. Germline V gene data show CDR1 as SGHRS and CDR2 as YFSETQ. After removal of 5 bases from V and 0 bases from J, the junction contained 2 bases not matched to a gene. The CDR3 runs to 15 residues. For the CDR3, the DNA is TGCGCCAGCAGGACTAGCGGAACGAACACCGGGGAGCTGTTTTTT. Translating gives CASRTSGTNTGELFF.

V and J are TRBV7-9 and TRBJ1-6, with unresolved D. Trimming stripped 3 bases from V and 6 bases from J, with 9 bases between. CDR1 SEHNR and CDR2 FQNEAQ come from the germline V gene (reference sequence). CDR3 size: 14 residues. CDR3 residues: CASSFGLINSPLHF. CDR3 DNA sequence: TGTGCCAGCAGCTTCGGACTGATTAATTCACCCCTCCACTTT.

V usage is TRBV4-1 and J usage is TRBJ2-7, with 9 nucleotides matching TRBD2. The CDR3 contains 16 residues. Per germline, CDR1 MGHRA and CDR2 YSYEKL. V dropped 5 bases and J dropped 0; count of bases not matched to a gene: 8. The CDR3 is CASSETSGQSSYEQYF. The CDR3 nucleotides read TGCGCCAGCAGCGAGACTAGCGGTCAAAGCTCCTACGAGCAGTACTTC.

This clone has a handful of counts. The rearrangement links TRBV7-2 to TRBJ2-2, with D uncertain. CDR1 is SGHTA and CDR2 is FQGNSA in the germline V gene. The V gene lost 5 bases and the J gene lost 8 bases, with 9 bases spanning the gap. The CDR3 runs to 12 residues. This chain's CDR3 is CASSPDLGELFF. The CDR3 coding sequence is TGTGCCAGCAGCCCCGACTTAGGGGAGCTGTTTTTT.

As regards this clone: In the same sample, other DNA sequences code for this CDR3. This sequence joins TRBV5-1 and TRBJ2-5; 12 bases are a match to TRBD2. The CDR3 is 14 residues long. Losses at the gene ends were 5 bases for V and 4 bases for J; bases not matched to a gene: 3. Germline CDR1 SGHRS, CDR2 YFSETQ. For the CDR3, the DNA is TGCGCCAGCAGGCCGGGACTAGCGGGAGAGACCCAGTACTTC. Its protein is CASRPGLAGETQYF.

Worth noting for this clone: Other nucleotide sequences in the sample specify the same CDR3. This chain joins TRBV29-1 and TRBJ1-1; the match to TRBD1 covers 7 bases. This CDR3 has 13 amino acids. The germline V gene has CDR1 SQVTM and CDR2 ANQGSEA. Trimming removed 3 bases from V and 2 bases from J; junction bases left unmatched: 3. The DNA for the CDR3 is TGCAGCGTTGAGGGGACAGCTAACACTGAAGCTTTCTTT. Translation gives CSVEGTANTEAFF.

There are many counts of this clone. This chain links TRBV7-9 with TRBJ2-7, with 10 bases that match TRBD2. The CDR3 has 14 residues. CDR1 and CDR2 (germline): SEHNR, FQNEAQ (reference sequence). V dropped 3 bases and J dropped 5; count of bases not matched to a gene: 4. Here the CDR3 DNA reads TGTGCCAGCAGCTTTAGTACTAGCGGGAACGAGCAGTACTTC. This gives the protein CASSFSTSGNEQYF.

This clone appeared once. The chain is built from TRBV5-4 and TRBJ2-5; 13 bases line up with TRBD2. CDR1 is SGHNT and CDR2 is YYREEE in the germline V gene (reference sequence). The junction had 14 bases not matched to a gene; V was cut back by 4 bases and J by 2 bases. This CDR3 spans 19 amino acids. This chain's CDR3 is CASSPGPGGLAGLQETQYF. CDR3 in DNA: TGTGCCAGCAGCCCCGGGCCGGGGGGACTAGCGGGGTTGCAAGAGACCCAGTACTTC.

The chain recombines TRBV5-1 with TRBJ1-2; perhaps TRBD1 as D (6 bases). Trimming pared 4 bases from V and 8 bases from J, leaving 15 bases between. CDR1 is SGHRS and CDR2 is YFSETQ in the germline V gene. The CDR3 consists of 13 residues. The CDR3 sequence: CASSIGQFQGYTF. The CDR3 DNA is TGCGCCAGCAGCATCGGACAGTTCCAAGGCTACACCTTC.

The genes are TRBV4-2 and TRBJ2-1; 13 bases agree with TRBD2. The CDR3 covers 21 residues. The germline V gene encodes CDR1 LGHNA and CDR2 YNFKEQ. After removal of 4 bases from V and 5 bases from J, the junction contained 20 bases not matched to a gene. The CDR3 DNA sequence: TGTGCCAGCAGCCGATTCTCGCCCGGGACTAGCGGGGTTCTGACACACAATGAGCAGTTCTTC. Translating gives CASSRFSPGTSGVLTHNEQFF.

The genes are TRBV9 and TRBJ2-7; 9 bases match TRBD1. Germline lookup yields CDR1 SGDLS and CDR2 YYNGEE. With V trimmed by 4 bases and J by 6 bases, 8 bases remained unmatched. The CDR3 length is 14 residues. In DNA, the CDR3 is TGTGCCAGCAGCCCATCCGGACAGGGGTTCGAGCAGTACTTC. Amino acid sequence: CASSPSGQGFEQYF.

This CDR3 reads CASRPTGGSYTGELFF. The DNA for the CDR3 is TGCGCCAGCAGACCGACAGGGGGCTCGTACACCGGGGAGCTGTTTTTT. The chain couples TRBV5-1 to TRBJ2-2; the match to TRBD1 covers 10 bases. Germline V gene lookup returns CDR1 SGHRS and CDR2 YFSETQ. Trimming cost V 5 bases and J 3 bases; bases outside gene matches: 7. This CDR3 spans 16 amino acids. The full variable domain, in which reference TRBV5-1 and TRBJ2-2 provide the parts outside the CDR3, is KAGVTQTPRYLIKTRGQQVTLSCSPISGHRSVSWYQQTPGQGLQFLFEYFSETQRNKGNFPGRFSGRQFSNSRSEMNVSTLELGDSALYLCASRPTGGSYTGELFFGEGSRLTVL.

The chain joins TRBV25-1 to TRBJ2-3; maybe TRBD1 (5 bases). The CDR3 has 14 residues. CDR1 and CDR2 (germline): MGHDK, SYGVNS. V gave up 5 bases and J gave up 5 bases, with 14 bases separating them. CDR3 in amino acids: CASSKGQRQDTQYF. In DNA form, the CDR3 reads TGTGCCAGCAGTAAGGGGCAGCGACAAGATACGCAGTATTTT.